This TCR gamma chain was observed in a study of γδ T cells in repeated Plasmodium falciparum infection. Flow sorting of PBMC yielded separate Vgamma9/Vdelta2+ and Vdelta2-negative gammadelta T cell populations for bulk repertoire analysis. This clone was detected only a few times. A single base is all that separates this from a far larger clone, so a read error is likely. The same CDR3 can be traced to other DNA sequences in this sample. V gave up 0 bases and J gave up 7 bases; unmatched junction bases: 6. Germline lookup yields CDR1 EGSTGY and CDR2 YDSYTSSV. The CDR3 spans 13 residues. TCRdb re-called clones from the multiplex PCR reads via CATT. The data hold approximately 26,000 gamma-chain clones, with less than 3.5% observed a single time.

The receptor was derived from a pool of human donors (malaria-infected and uninfected, not separated). The specimen sequenced was gamma-delta T cells from blood. The rearrangement links TRGV4 to TRGJ1 or TRGJ2. No J segment appears in TCRdb, so it was assigned here by matching the sequence to germline. The CDR3 region is CATWDGRLYKKLF. The CDR3 DNA reads TGTGCCACCTGGGATGGGCGGCTATATAAGAAACTCTTT.